The 10 T cell receptor beta chains given below trace back to one sample, sequenced in a study of cytomegalovirus exposure and HLA in healthy donors. Amplification used 60 Vbeta primers and 13 Jbeta primers. Assay used: immunoSEQ multiplex PCR; TCRdb lists only in-frame clones, some missing. The table records some 130,000 clones, about 79% of them present only once. The sample taken for sequencing was PBMCs. The receptors were sampled from a female donor in good health and CMV-seropositive.

V usage is TRBV11-2 and J usage is TRBJ1-3; no reliable D call. V was shortened by 5 bases and J by 0 bases, with 8 bases between the two germline ends. Germline V gene lookup returns CDR1 SGHAT and CDR2 FQNNGV. This CDR3 comprises 14 residues. The CDR3 sequence: CASSRTFSGNTIYF. As DNA, the CDR3 is TGTGCCAGCAGCAGGACTTTCTCTGGAAACACCATATATTTT.

CDR3 DNA sequence: TGTGCCAGTAGGGACAGGGGAGTCGTCAGTGGCTACACCTTC. Translated, it gives CASRDRGVVSGYTF. The rearrangement uses TRBV19 and TRBJ1-2; 9 positions agree with TRBD1. The ends lost 6 bases at V and 7 bases at J; junction bases unmatched: 9. This CDR3 has 14 amino acids. CDR1 is LNHDA and CDR2 is SQIVND in the germline V gene (reference sequence).

V is TRBV10-3 and J is TRBJ1-5; D is uncertain. The CDR3 has 13 residues. V shed 6 bases and J shed 4 bases, with 10 bases lying between them. Germline values: CDR1 ENHRY, CDR2 SYGVKD. The CDR3 loop is CAISGDPNQPQHF. The CDR3 DNA follows: TGTGCCATCAGCGGAGACCCTAATCAGCCCCAGCATTTT.

The chain carries TRBV19 and TRBJ2-4; TRBD1 aligns across 11 bases. Germline assignment: CDR1 LNHDA and CDR2 SQIVND (reference sequence). Germline trimming cut 5 bases from V and 6 bases from J; bases unmatched to any gene: 9. The CDR3 sequence is 16 residues long. DNA for the CDR3: TGTGCCAGTAGTTCCAGGACAGGGGGCTTTATAAACATTCAGTACTTC. Protein sequence: CASSSRTGGFINIQYF.

CDR3 loop: CASSSQGSEAFF. In nucleotides, the CDR3 is TGTGCCAGCAGCTCTCAGGGATCTGAAGCTTTCTTT. The J gene is TRBJ1-1, the V gene TRBV7-9; D possibly corresponds to TRBD1 (5 bases). CDR3 length equals 12 residues. CDR1 SEHNR and CDR2 FQNEAQ come from the germline V gene (reference sequence). V lost 4 bases and J 6 bases, leaving 9 bases between the germline ends.

This clone was seen a single time. The V call is TRBV5-5, the J call TRBJ2-5, with 7 bases matching TRBD2. The CDR3 length is 14 residues. The germline V gene has CDR1 SGHKS and CDR2 YYEKEE (reference sequence). J was trimmed by 1 base and V by 1 base; bases with no gene match: 1. Here the CDR3 reads CASSLRLAQETQYF. CDR3 bases: TGTGCCAGCAGCTTGCGACTAGCCCAAGAGACCCAGTACTTC.

V gene TRBV6-6 combines with J gene TRBJ1-3; 8 bases align to TRBD1. After removal of 2 bases from V and 4 bases from J, the junction contained 1 base not matched to a gene. CDR3 size: 14 residues. CDR1 MNHNY and CDR2 SVGAGI come from the germline V gene (reference sequence). In nucleotides, the CDR3 is TGTGCCAGCAGTTACCGGGACAGGGGAAACACCATATATTTT. Protein sequence: CASSYRDRGNTIYF.

In regard to this clone: This same CDR3 is encoded by further DNA sequences in the sample. The V call is TRBV5-4, the J call TRBJ1-2; perhaps TRBD1 as D (5 bases). With 4 bases removed from V and 3 bases from J, the gap between germline ends came to 10 bases. CDR1 is SGHNT, CDR2 YYREEE, per germline (reference sequence). The CDR3 contains 13 residues. The CDR3 DNA reads as TGTGCCAGCAGCACGACAGCCGACTATGGCTACACCTTC. Encoded protein: CASSTTADYGYTF.

The chain recombines TRBV7-7 with TRBJ2-2; 7 bases are a match to TRBD1. The ends lost 5 bases at V and 6 bases at J; junction bases unmatched: 3. This CDR3 has 13 residues. CDR1 SSHAT and CDR2 FNYEAQ come from the germline V gene (reference sequence). The CDR3 DNA sequence: TGTGCCAGCAGCCAGGGGGTGGCCGGGGAGCTGTTTTTT. It is translated as CASSQGVAGELFF.

The chain carries TRBV6-1 and TRBJ1-4; D remains ambiguous. The V and J ends lost 5 bases and 4 bases respectively, with 8 bases between them. Germline V gene data show CDR1 as MNHNS and CDR2 as SASEGT. This CDR3 spans 13 amino acids. The CDR3 nucleotides read TGTGCCAGCAGTATACTAAATAATGAAAAACTGTTTTTT. This gives the protein CASSILNNEKLFF.